This T cell receptor (beta chain) was found in a study of blood T cells in healthy people across ages. Study outcomes and limitations: Observed TCR beta diversity per million T cells went down as age went up. This fall followed a roughly linear course with age.

This clonotype was recorded a few times. The antigen remains unidentified. A sample-barcoded 5' primer and a J-beta primer mix were used in a second PCR of roughly 7 to 12 cycles. Each TCR beta cDNA got a 12-nucleotide random molecular identifier. TCRdb re-called the 5' RACE reads through MiXCR, storing one row per CDR3 protein. The data show about 510,000 distinct CDR3 sequences, about a quarter seen once. In each sample, at least 6 million PBMCs were isolated. V was cut by 6 bases and J by 2 bases, with 10 bases left in between. CDR3 length equals 13 residues. The germline V gene encodes CDR1 MRHNA and CDR2 SNTAGT. This same sample was also part of a study on T cells of mothers and their children. From that second work: Among related mother-child pairs, overlap was slightly higher than in unrelated pairs, though not significantly.

The clonotype comes from a boy between 2 and 10 years old in good health. The specimen was blood. This sequence joins TRBV6-4 and TRBJ1-2, with a possible D match to TRBD1 (5 bases). The CDR3, as DNA: TGTGCCAGCAGCCGGGGGATGAACTATGGCTACACCTTC. It translates to CASSRGMNYGYTF.